This T cell receptor (beta chain) was identified in a study of shared clonotypes between healthy human individuals. None of the donors, who were healthy HIV-negative adults, had recently had acute infections or vaccinations. Study results and limitations: Unshared clonotypes carried lower generation probabilities than those common to all four donors. The naive CD4 repertoires of several donors were compared, and approximately 4.5% of clonotypes were shared.

Germline V gene lookup returns CDR1 SGHRS and CDR2 YFSETQ. V lost 0 bases and J lost 5; bases outside the gene matches: 0. CDR3 size: 15 residues. It was at deep level that the assay was run. Data came from immunoSEQ multiplex PCR; TCRdb stores just in-frame clones and leaves some out. Among almost 750,000 clones listed, 55% to 75% were seen once. Comment on this clone: Antigen: not known. The same CDR3 can be traced to other DNA sequences in this sample.

This rearrangement joins TRBV5-1 to TRBJ2-1; TRBD2 matches 12 bases. What was sequenced was memory CD4+ T cells sorted from blood. This sample's subset: CD45RA-negative fraction. This receptor was taken from a young woman in good health. The CDR3 DNA reads as TGCGCCAGCAGCTTGGGACTAGCGGGGGACAATGAGCAGTTCTTC. This sequence encodes CASSLGLAGDNEQFF. The full variable domain, with the rest looked up from reference TRBV5-1 and TRBJ2-1, is KAGVTQTPRYLIKTRGQQVTLSCSPISGHRSVSWYQQTPGQGLQFLFEYFSETQRNKGNFPGRFSGRQFSNSRSEMNVSTLELGDSALYLCASSLGLAGDNEQFFGPGTRLTVL.